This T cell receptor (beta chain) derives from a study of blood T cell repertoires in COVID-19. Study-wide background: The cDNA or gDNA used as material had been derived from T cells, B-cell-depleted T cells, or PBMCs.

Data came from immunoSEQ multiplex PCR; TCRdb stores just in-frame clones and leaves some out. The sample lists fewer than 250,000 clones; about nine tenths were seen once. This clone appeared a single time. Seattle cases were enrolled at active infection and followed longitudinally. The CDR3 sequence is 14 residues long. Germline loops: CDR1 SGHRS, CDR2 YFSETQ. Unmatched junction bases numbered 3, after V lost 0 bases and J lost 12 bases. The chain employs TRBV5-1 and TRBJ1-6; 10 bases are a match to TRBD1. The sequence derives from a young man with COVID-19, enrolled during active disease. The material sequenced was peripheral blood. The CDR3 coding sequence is TGCGCCAGCAGCTTGGCGGACAGGGGGAGACCCCTCCACTTT. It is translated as CASSLADRGRPLHF.